This TCR beta chain was identified in a study of T cells in localized non-small cell lung cancer (dated by TCRdb to about 2020). Background for the entire study: The study analyzed T cell repertoires of hundreds of early-stage NSCLC patients, comparing tumors and uninvolved tumor-adjacent lungs. The cohort was made up of 200 to 250 treatment-naive NSCLC patients whose localized lung tumors had been resected. NSCLC patients had a mean age of around 61 years, and more than 120 were male and some 98 female.

TCR beta CDR3 regions were sequenced from DNA using the immunoSEQ Assay. The authors' analysis ran thus. To compute T cell density, TCR beta template counts were normalized to usable DNA, which was estimated by amplifying housekeeping genes. Using the preseqR package, richness was estimated by extrapolating to 120,000 templates for tissue samples and 400,000 templates for PBMC samples. Clonality was taken to be one minus Pielou's evenness. Differential abundance testing on productive amino-acid clonotypes, with a minimum total count of 5 and an alpha of 0.1, was used to identify tissue-enriched TCRs. Repertoire overlap between compartments was quantified with the Jaccard Index and Morisita Overlap Index. GLIPH grouped TCR beta CDR3s together with public tetramer-defined viral CDR3s, and a viral motif had to include at least three viral sequences and show V-gene enrichment. Imported from immuneACCESS, the table was reduced by TCRdb to in-frame sequences with V and J called. These copies leave out some clones; in studies compared against another copy, an unresolved V gene accounts for under half, and the cause of the remainder is not known. That table supplies the V and J calls and clone size; D and trimming were determined from the DNA. A total of some 30,000 clones appear in this sample, approximately 90% of them only once. The ten largest clones represent over 9.5% of the sample.

At diagnosis, peripheral blood, uninvolved tumor-adjacent lung and tumor were collected and stored as a combination of fresh-frozen and FFPE material. Blood samples were analyzed as peripheral blood mononuclear cells for TCR repertoire profiling. The germline V gene (reference sequence) provides CDR1 SEHNR and CDR2 FQNEAQ. The CDR3 measures 16 amino acids from cysteine to phenylalanine. Only the CDR3 part of the read is kept: 48 bases, read in frame from the first base. As regards this clone: The antigen it binds to is not known. An end of the junction differs from the germline gene, which may be a read error. At the DNA level, this CDR3 is encoded by other sequences in the same sample as well.

What the work shows at the level of the full study, not this receptor alone: Of the top 100 tumor clones, a median of about 53 were detected in paired uninvolved adjacent lung; under 30 were also among that lung's top 100. Uninvolved tumor-adjacent lung showed the highest T cell clonality, higher than tumor, which suggests more focused antigenic responses in the uninvolved tumor-adjacent lung. Longer overall survival was associated with higher T cell density in blood, whereas shorter survival was associated with higher clonality in adjacent lung. Multi-region tumor sequencing was not performed, so intratumor heterogeneity could not be excluded. Because the study design was exploratory, TCR variables were selected using unadjusted p-values without false-discovery rate correction.

The receptor was derived from an older female donor with stage II lung adenocarcinoma. The material was peripheral blood mononuclear cells, obtained before any cancer treatment. The chain was built from TRBV7-9 and TRBJ1-2; the D gene is perhaps TRBD1, from 5 matching bases. CDR3 loop: CASSLGLDKYNYGYTF. Read as DNA, the sequence is TGTGCCAGCAGCTTAGGCCTGGACAAGTACAACTATGGTTACACCTTC.